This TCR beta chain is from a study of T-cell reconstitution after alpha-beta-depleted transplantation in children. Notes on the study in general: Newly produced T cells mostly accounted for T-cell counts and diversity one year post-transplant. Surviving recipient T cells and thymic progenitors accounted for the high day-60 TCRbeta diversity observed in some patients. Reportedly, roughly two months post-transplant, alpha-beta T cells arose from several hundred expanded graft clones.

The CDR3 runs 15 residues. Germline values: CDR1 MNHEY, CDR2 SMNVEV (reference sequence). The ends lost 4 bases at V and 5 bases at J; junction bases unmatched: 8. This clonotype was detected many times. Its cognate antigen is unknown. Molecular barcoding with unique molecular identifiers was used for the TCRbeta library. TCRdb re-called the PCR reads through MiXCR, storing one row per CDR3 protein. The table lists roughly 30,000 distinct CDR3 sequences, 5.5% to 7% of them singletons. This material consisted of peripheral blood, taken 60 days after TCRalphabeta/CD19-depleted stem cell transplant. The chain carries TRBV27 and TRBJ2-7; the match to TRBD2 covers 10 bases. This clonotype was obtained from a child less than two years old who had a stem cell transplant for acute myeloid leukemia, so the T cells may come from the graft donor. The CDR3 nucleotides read TGTGCCAGCAGTTCGCAGCGGGAGGGCCCCCACGAGCAGTACTTC. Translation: CASSSQREGPHEQYF.